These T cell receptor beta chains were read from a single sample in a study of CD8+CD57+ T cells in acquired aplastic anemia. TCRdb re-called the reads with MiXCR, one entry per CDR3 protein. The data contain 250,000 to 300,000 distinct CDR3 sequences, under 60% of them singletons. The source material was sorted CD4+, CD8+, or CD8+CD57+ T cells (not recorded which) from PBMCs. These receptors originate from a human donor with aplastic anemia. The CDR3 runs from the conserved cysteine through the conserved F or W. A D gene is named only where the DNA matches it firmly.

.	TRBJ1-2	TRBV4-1	CASSQVGVKANGYTF
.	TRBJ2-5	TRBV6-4	CASSDDGGSETQYF
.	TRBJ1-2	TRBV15	CATSRDQGNYGYTF
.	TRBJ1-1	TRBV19	CASSTAQALTEAFF
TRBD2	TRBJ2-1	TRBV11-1	CASSLGGAGGRYNEQFF
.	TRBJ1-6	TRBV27	CASSSTGEGWSPLHF
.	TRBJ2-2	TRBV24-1	CATSDPKFANTGELFF
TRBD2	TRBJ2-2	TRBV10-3	CAIRTSRGANTGELFF
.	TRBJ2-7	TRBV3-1	CASSQGRWGAEQYF
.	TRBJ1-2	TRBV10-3	CAISWDNTYGYTF
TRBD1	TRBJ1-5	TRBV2	CASSLAGGPDQPQHF
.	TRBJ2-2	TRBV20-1	CSARDVAGGANTGELVF
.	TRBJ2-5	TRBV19	CASPGGAPQETQYF
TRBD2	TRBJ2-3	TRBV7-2	CASSLAGGGPDTQYF
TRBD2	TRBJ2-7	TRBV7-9	CASSVRAGNYEQYF
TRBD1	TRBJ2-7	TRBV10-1	CASSEAGTGGGYNYEQYF
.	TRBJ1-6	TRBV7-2	CASSFGTSGSSPLHF
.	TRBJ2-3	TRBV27	CASAGPTDTQYF
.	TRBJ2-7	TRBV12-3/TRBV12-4	CASSFRGKYEQYF
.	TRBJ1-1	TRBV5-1	CASSPLGTEAFF
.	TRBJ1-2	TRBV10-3	CAISDLRVVDLANYGYTF
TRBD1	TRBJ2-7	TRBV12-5	CASGPPGQRGVYEQYF
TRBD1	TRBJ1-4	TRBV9	CASRATGGGEKLFF
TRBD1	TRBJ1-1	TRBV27	CASSLFPDRVTEAFF
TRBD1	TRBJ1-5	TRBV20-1	CSASRGGANQPQHF
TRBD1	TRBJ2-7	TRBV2	CASSAGTGAGEQYF
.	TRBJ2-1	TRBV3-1	CASSQGPPAVSSYNEQFF
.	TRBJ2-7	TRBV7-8	CASSLKDILGYEQYF
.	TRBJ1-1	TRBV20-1	CSAREPGMNTEAFF
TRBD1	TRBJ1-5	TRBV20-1	CSASGTVNQPQHF
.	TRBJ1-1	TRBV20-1	CSAILGRNTEAFF
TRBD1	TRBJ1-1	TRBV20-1	CSARAGQGVTEAFF
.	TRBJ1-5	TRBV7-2	CASSLGVNQPQHF
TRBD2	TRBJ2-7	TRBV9	CASSVGSGSSNEQYF
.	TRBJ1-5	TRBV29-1	CSVLTTGPLQPQHF
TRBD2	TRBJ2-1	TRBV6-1	CASSERAMGQRLAGGNEQFF
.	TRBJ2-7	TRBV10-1	CASSGYGSYEQYF
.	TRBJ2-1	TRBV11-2	CASSRDSPQYSEQFF
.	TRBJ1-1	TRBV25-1	CASSDHGGGTEAFF
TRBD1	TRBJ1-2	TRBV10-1	CASSPRDRPDLYTF
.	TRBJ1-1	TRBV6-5	CASRGSMNTEAFF
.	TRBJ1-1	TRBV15	CATSPRGGENTEAFF
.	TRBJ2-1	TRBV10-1	CASSEREGTEQFF
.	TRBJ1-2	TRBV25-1	CASSDLDIGTNYGYTF
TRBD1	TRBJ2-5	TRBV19	CASSVGQGVRETQYF
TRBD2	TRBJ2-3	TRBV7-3	CASSPLAGSPDTQYF
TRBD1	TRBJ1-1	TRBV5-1	CASSFSGTGPEAFF
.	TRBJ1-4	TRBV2	CASRVGYARNEKLFF
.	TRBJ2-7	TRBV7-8	CASSPVRGRLYEQYF
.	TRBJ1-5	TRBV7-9	CASSLGRASNQPQHF
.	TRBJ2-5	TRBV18	CASSPGQEETQYF
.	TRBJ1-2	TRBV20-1	CSARGQARNYGYTF